Each of the 19 T cell receptor beta chains below was sequenced from the same sample in a study of cytomegalovirus exposure and HLA in healthy donors. Researchers ran the PCR with 60 Vbeta and 13 Jbeta primers. TCRdb's table, derived via immunoSEQ multiplex PCR, lists solely in-frame clones and lacks some. The data hold roughly 150,000 clones, with approximately 79% observed a single time. Sequencing was done on a sample of PBMCs. These receptor sequences come from a female donor in good health and CMV-seronegative.

The V gene is TRBV7-9, the J gene TRBJ2-5; 8 positions agree with TRBD1. The CDR3 contains 16 residues. Germline CDR1 reads SEHNR; CDR2 reads FQNEAQ (reference sequence). After removal of 5 bases from V and 6 bases from J, the junction contained 14 bases not matched to a gene. CDR3: CASSPTQGASPKTQYF. In DNA form, the CDR3 reads TGTGCCAGCAGCCCCACTCAGGGGGCAAGCCCCAAGACCCAGTACTTC.

The CDR3: CASSARLTNTGELFF. The CDR3 DNA is TGTGCCAGCAGTGCCAGACTTACTAACACCGGGGAGCTGTTTTTT. This chain uses TRBV6-1 with TRBJ2-2; D not resolved. Germline values: CDR1 MNHNS, CDR2 SASEGT. Trimming pared 4 bases from V and 2 bases from J, leaving 11 bases between. CDR3 length: 15 residues.

This sequence joins TRBV27 and TRBJ2-5, with TRBD2 matching over 13 bases. There are 21 residues in the CDR3. V shed 4 bases and J 1 base; nucleotides not matched to a gene: 18. CDR1 is MNHEY, CDR2 SMNVEV, per germline (reference sequence). CDR3 residues: CASSSLWTSGSERQSQETQYF. As DNA, the CDR3 is TGTGCCAGCAGTTCTCTATGGACTAGCGGGAGCGAACGACAGTCCCAAGAGACCCAGTACTTC.

The rearrangement uses TRBV29-1 and TRBJ2-1, with 9 bases that match TRBD2. Germline V gene sequence: CDR1 SQVTM, CDR2 ANQGSEA. This CDR3 comprises 15 residues. Trimming took 3 bases from V and 8 from J; bases not matched to a gene: 11. CDR3 in amino acids: CSVEASGRPIDEQFF. The CDR3 DNA is TGCAGCGTTGAGGCCAGCGGGAGGCCGATAGATGAGCAGTTCTTC.

The chain couples TRBV6-5 to TRBJ2-3, with 9 bases matching TRBD1. Per germline, CDR1 MNHEY and CDR2 SVGAGI. With 7 bases clipped from V and 5 bases from J, the junction kept 7 bases outside the gene matches. This CDR3 spans 14 amino acids. CDR3 nucleotides: TGTGCCAGCACCTCGGGACAGGGAAGAGATACGCAGTATTTT. This codes for CASTSGQGRDTQYF.

The CDR3 spells CASSSPGQGASEQYF. In nucleotides, the CDR3 is TGTGCCAGTAGTTCCCCGGGACAGGGGGCTTCGGAGCAGTACTTC. The V and J genes are TRBV19 and TRBJ2-7; 12 bases line up with TRBD1. Germline lookup yields CDR1 LNHDA and CDR2 SQIVND (reference sequence). This CDR3 is 15 amino acids long. The V gene end was trimmed by 5 bases and the J gene end by 7 bases; junction bases not matched to a gene: 9.

This rearrangement joins TRBV2 to TRBJ2-7; 13 bases match TRBD2. Germline V gives CDR1 SNHLY, CDR2 FYNNEI. The CDR3 runs 14 residues. J lost 6 bases, V lost 7 bases, and 6 bases had no gene match. The CDR3: CASNGLAGVFEQYF. In nucleotides, the CDR3 is TGTGCCAGCAATGGACTAGCGGGAGTATTCGAGCAGTACTTC.

This chain links TRBV19 with TRBJ2-3; 8 bases agree with TRBD1. This CDR3 comprises 15 residues. Per the germline V gene, CDR1 is LNHDA and CDR2 is SQIVND (reference sequence). V lost 4 bases and J lost 4; bases outside the gene matches: 7. The CDR3 DNA reads TGTGCCAGTAGTACCGGACAGGGAGGCGCAGATACGCAGTATTTT. Translation gives CASSTGQGGADTQYF.

The chain combines TRBV30 with TRBJ2-7; 9 nucleotides match TRBD1. Germline V gene lookup returns CDR1 GTSNPN and CDR2 SVGIG (reference sequence). This CDR3 is built from 14 residues. J lost 3 bases, V lost 4 bases, and 7 bases had no gene match. The CDR3 loop is CAWTTGQGLYEQYF. As DNA, the CDR3 is TGTGCCTGGACAACGGGACAGGGCCTCTACGAGCAGTACTTC.

This chain links TRBV15 with TRBJ1-1; the D gene is possibly TRBD1 (5 bases). V was trimmed by 5 bases and J by 4 bases, leaving 11 bases between them. CDR1 is LNHNV, CDR2 YYDKDF, per germline (reference sequence). The CDR3 spans 13 residues. CDR3 DNA sequence: TGTGCCACCAGCGGGGGGTGGGGCACTGAAGCTTTCTTT. It codes for CATSGGWGTEAFF.

This clone has more than one count but fewer than ten. The V call is TRBV7-9, the J call TRBJ1-1; 9 positions match TRBD1. The germline CDR1 and CDR2 sequences are SEHNR and FQNEAQ (reference sequence). The V segment lost 4 bases and the J segment 0 bases; nucleotides outside the gene matches: 3. This CDR3 has 15 residues. The CDR3 region is CASSSGTGMNTEAFF. For the CDR3, the DNA is TGTGCCAGCAGCTCAGGGACAGGGATGAACACTGAAGCTTTCTTT.

This rearrangement joins TRBV6-6 to TRBJ1-1; maybe TRBD1 (5 bases). V lost 7 bases and J lost 3, with 12 bases in between. This CDR3 region has 13 residues. Germline CDR1 is MNHNY and CDR2 is SVGAGI (reference sequence). This CDR3 is CASIYGGDTEAFF. CDR3 nucleotides: TGTGCCAGCATATATGGGGGGGACACTGAAGCTTTCTTT.

V and J are TRBV10-3 and TRBJ2-7; tentatively, D is TRBD1 (5 bases). CDR3 length equals 14 residues. Per the germline V gene, CDR1 is ENHRY and CDR2 is SYGVKD. Trimming removed 2 bases from V and 1 base from J, with 9 bases in between. The CDR3: CAISENDSSYEQYF. DNA of the CDR3: TGTGCCATCAGTGAGAATGACAGTTCCTACGAGCAGTACTTC.

The chain joins TRBV30 to TRBJ2-1; 7 nucleotides line up with TRBD2. Germline values: CDR1 GTSNPN, CDR2 SVGIG (reference sequence). V trimming: 3 bases; J trimming: 7 bases; junction bases outside the gene matches: 9. The CDR3 spans 14 residues. Written as DNA, the CDR3 is TGTGCCTGGAGCAGCGGGACCCCCGGGAATGAGCAGTTCTTC. This translates into CAWSSGTPGNEQFF.

The CDR3 loop reads CASSLAGEGTGPETQYF. The CDR3 DNA is TGTGCCAGCAGCTTGGCGGGGGAGGGGACAGGGCCAGAGACCCAGTACTTC. The chain couples TRBV5-6 to TRBJ2-5; TRBD1 agrees at 9 bases. J lost 4 bases, V lost 0 bases, and 10 bases had no gene match. The germline gives CDR1 SGHDT, CDR2 YYEEEE. The CDR3 consists of 17 residues. The full variable domain, rest sourced from reference TRBV5-6 and TRBJ2-5, is DAGVTQSPTHLIKTRGQQVTLRCSPKSGHDTVSWYQQALGQGPQFIFQYYEEEERQRGNFPDRFSGHQFPNYSSELNVNALLLGDSALYLCASSLAGEGTGPETQYFGPGTRLLVL.

The CDR3 protein is CASSQGLSSEQFF. CDR3 in DNA: TGTGCCAGCAGCCAGGGACTGTCTAGCGAGCAGTTCTTC. The chain is built from TRBV14 and TRBJ2-1; perhaps TRBD2 as D (6 bases). V lost 3 bases to trimming and J lost 10 bases, with 13 bases between them. Germline V lookup: CDR1 SGHDN, CDR2 FVKESK. This CDR3 is built from 13 residues.

The rearrangement uses TRBV5-6 and TRBJ2-1; D perhaps matches TRBD1 (6 bases). From germline, CDR1 is SGHDT and CDR2 YYEEEE. The germline V and J ends were trimmed by 6 bases and 0 bases, with 19 bases remaining between them. CDR3 length: 17 residues. In DNA form, the CDR3 reads TGTGCCAGCATCCTTGAGGGGGACCCGAGCTCCTACAATGAGCAGTTCTTC. The encoded protein is CASILEGDPSSYNEQFF.

The CDR3 DNA sequence: TGTGCCAGCAGCTATATGCGGTTCACAGATACGCAGTATTTT. Its translation is CASSYMRFTDTQYF. This chain uses TRBV14 with TRBJ2-3; D gene uncertain. The CDR3 covers 14 residues. In germline, CDR1 is SGHDN, CDR2 FVKESK. V gave up 5 bases and J gave up 2 bases, with 11 bases separating them.

The V gene is TRBV6-1, the J gene TRBJ1-5, with 9 bases that match TRBD1. Germline CDR1 and CDR2: MNHNS and SASEGT. Trimming removed 6 bases from V and 6 bases from J; junction bases left unmatched: 9. The CDR3 loop spans 15 amino acids. The CDR3 DNA is TGTGCCAGCAGGCAATCAACAGGGGGCAGTCAGCCCCAGCATTTT. It specifies CASRQSTGGSQPQHF.